This T cell receptor beta chain was obtained from a study of spatial heterogeneity in lung cancer. Findings and limits, study-wide: The study found that expanded intratumoral alpha and beta TCR counts tracked tumor mutation counts.

TCRdb re-derived calls from the 5' RACE reads in MiXCR, one entry per CDR3 protein. The sample records roughly 5,000 distinct CDR3 sequences, 15% to 20% being singletons. About this clonotype itself: Its antigen is as yet unknown.

CDR1 and CDR2 from the germline V gene are GTSNPN and SVGIG (reference sequence). Unmatched junction bases numbered 4, after V lost 1 base and J lost 0 bases. The CDR3 covers 17 residues. Time point meaning: sample taken at primary tumor resection. There were approximately 69 donors, all of them untreated patients with early-stage non-small cell lung cancer. The sequenced material consisted of unsorted whole RNA from tumor, nontumor lung or frozen PBMC. The sequence was collected from a male donor with early-stage non-small cell lung cancer. Sample: lung tumor tissue, taken at surgery. The V call is TRBV30, the J call TRBJ2-1, with 12 bases lining up with TRBD2. The CDR3 loop reads CAWSGLAGGTSYNEQFF. The CDR3, as DNA: TGTGCCTGGAGTGGGCTAGCGGGAGGGACCTCCTACAATGAGCAGTTCTTC.